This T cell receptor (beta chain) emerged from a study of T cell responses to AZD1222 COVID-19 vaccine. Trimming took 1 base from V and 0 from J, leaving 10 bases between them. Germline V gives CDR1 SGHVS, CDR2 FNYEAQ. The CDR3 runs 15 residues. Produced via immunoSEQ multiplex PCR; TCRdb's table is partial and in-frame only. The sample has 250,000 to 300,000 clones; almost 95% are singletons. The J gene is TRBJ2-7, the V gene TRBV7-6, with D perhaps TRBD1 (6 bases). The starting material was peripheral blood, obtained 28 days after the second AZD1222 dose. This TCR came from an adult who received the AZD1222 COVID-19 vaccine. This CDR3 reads CASSLEGQSSYEQYF. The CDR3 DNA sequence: TGTGCCAGCAGCTTAGAAGGACAGAGCTCCTACGAGCAGTACTTC.